The 27 T cell receptor beta chains in this list originate from one sample, sequenced in a study of beta chain features in type 1 diabetes. Study conclusions and caveats: All four CD4+ subsets from Type 1 diabetes patients carried moderately but significantly shorter TCRB CDR3s.

These TCRs are of unknown antigen specificity. The investigators reverse transcribed all of the isolated RNA, so they sequenced expressed TCRB transcripts. Sequencing was performed with immunoSEQ multiplex PCR; in TCRdb, only in-frame clones are kept and a portion is missing. The sample carries about 270,000 clones, approximately 14% recorded once. The source material was naive CD4+ T cells from blood. All receptors derive from a young man with type 1 diabetes.

Remarks on this clone: The sample has other DNA sequences that encode this CDR3 too. This rearrangement joins TRBV5-1 to TRBJ1-5; D gene uncertain. The CDR3 is 13 residues long. CDR1 is SGHRS, CDR2 YFSETQ, per germline. V gave up 0 bases and J gave up 5 bases, with 6 bases separating them. The CDR3 nucleotides are TGCGCCAGCAGCTTGGCCGTTGATCAGCCCCAGCATTTT. This sequence encodes CASSLAVDQPQHF.

This clone has a handful of counts. The rearrangement uses TRBV4-3 and TRBJ1-2; tentative D call: TRBD1 (6 bases). V was shortened by 1 base and J by 3 bases, with 9 bases between the two germline ends. Per germline, CDR1 LGHNA and CDR2 YSLEER. The CDR3 loop spans 14 amino acids. CDR3 in DNA: TGCGCCAGCAGCCAAGGGACAGAGCACTATGGCTACACCTTC. Its protein product is CASSQGTEHYGYTF.

This clone was seen a few times. CDR3 sequence reads: CASNQPPGVYDEQYF. In DNA form, the CDR3 reads TGTGCCAGCAATCAACCGCCGGGGGTATACGACGAGCAGTACTTC. The gene calls are TRBV28 and TRBJ2-7; a weak D match, TRBD2 (6 bases). V gave up 7 bases and J gave up 5 bases, with 21 bases separating them. The germline CDR1 and CDR2 sequences are MDHEN and SYDVKM. The CDR3 length is 15 residues.

This clone was seen a few times. The chain carries TRBV18 and TRBJ2-7; 7 nucleotides line up with TRBD1. The germline gives CDR1 KGHSH, CDR2 LQKENI. The CDR3 runs to 13 residues. Trimming cost V 5 bases and J 6 bases; bases outside gene matches: 7. In DNA form, the CDR3 reads TGTGCCAGCTCATCAGACAGGGTTGCCGAGCAGTACTTC. This translates into CASSSDRVAEQYF.

The chain recombines TRBV18 with TRBJ2-7, with 10 bases matching TRBD1. The J segment lost 2 bases and the V segment lost 4 bases, leaving 5 bases of the junction unmatched. The CDR3 consists of 15 residues. Per the germline V gene, CDR1 is KGHSH and CDR2 is LQKENI. DNA for the CDR3: TGTGCCAGCTCACAGGGACAGGGGATGGCCTACGAGCAGTACTTC. Translated, it gives CASSQGQGMAYEQYF. The whole variable domain, filled in from reference TRBV18 and TRBJ2-7, reads NAGVMQNPRHLVRRRGQEARLRCSPMKGHSHVYWYRQLPEEGLKFMVYLQKENIIDESGMPKERFSAEFPKEGPSILRIQQVVRGDSAAYFCASSQGQGMAYEQYFGPGTRLTVT.

The rearrangement links TRBV6-5 to TRBJ1-1, with TRBD1 matching over 9 bases. Germline V lookup: CDR1 MNHEY, CDR2 SVGAGI. V lost 5 bases, J lost 4 bases, and 2 bases stayed unmatched. This CDR3 is 13 amino acids long. The CDR3 DNA follows: TGTGCCAGCAGTCTGACAGGGGGCACTGAAGCTTTCTTT. Translating gives CASSLTGGTEAFF.

The chain uses TRBV27 and TRBJ2-5, with a possible D match to TRBD1 (5 bases). In germline, CDR1 is MNHEY, CDR2 SMNVEV (reference sequence). Between the trimmed V and J ends, which lost 3 bases and 6 bases, there was a span of 23 bases. The CDR3 spans 17 residues. For the CDR3, the DNA is TGTGCCAGCAGTTTGAATGCCCGCCCAGGGCAGGGAAAGACCCAGTACTTC. This translates into CASSLNARPGQGKTQYF.

This clone was counted a few times. The chain joins TRBV5-1 to TRBJ2-7; D is perhaps TRBD2 (5 bases). Trimming took off 1 base at V and 0 bases at J, with 8 bases between the two ends. Germline assignment: CDR1 SGHRS and CDR2 YFSETQ. This CDR3 region has 14 residues. CDR3 sequence (DNA): TGCGCCAGCAGCTTGAAAGGGAGCTCCTACGAGCAGTACTTC. This translates into CASSLKGSSYEQYF.

The CDR3 protein is CASSPGLHYEQYF. Written as DNA, the CDR3 is TGTGCCAGCAGTCCAGGTCTTCACTACGAGCAGTACTTC. This chain uses TRBV28 with TRBJ2-7; D is unclear. The CDR3 totals 13 residues. CDR1 MDHEN and CDR2 SYDVKM come from the germline V gene. V lost 5 bases and J lost 3, with 11 bases in between.

The chain has TRBV5-1 and TRBJ2-7; 7 positions agree with TRBD2. CDR1 and CDR2 (germline): SGHRS, YFSETQ. The ends lost 3 bases at V and 1 base at J; junction bases unmatched: 4. The CDR3 has 14 amino acids. The CDR3 here is CASSSGGSSYEQYF. The CDR3 DNA sequence: TGCGCCAGCAGCTCCGGCGGGAGTTCCTACGAGCAGTACTTC.

This clone was counted only a few times. V gene TRBV28 combines with J gene TRBJ1-5; the match to TRBD1 covers 7 bases. This CDR3 contains 12 residues. Germline V lookup: CDR1 MDHEN, CDR2 SYDVKM. With 10 bases clipped from V and 3 bases from J, the junction kept 3 bases outside the gene matches. The CDR3 spells CAIGTVNQPQHF. In DNA, the CDR3 is TGTGCCATCGGGACAGTCAATCAGCCCCAGCATTTT.

Of note for this clone: Relative to the germline gene, one junction end is altered; a read error may explain this. The chain is built from TRBV19 and TRBJ2-2; 10 bases are a match to TRBD2. Germline V gives CDR1 LNHDA, CDR2 SQIVND (reference sequence). The length of the CDR3 is 14 residues. This CDR3 is CASRIAGGTGELFF. Here the CDR3 DNA reads TGTGCCAGTAGGATAGCGGGAGGCACCGGGGAGCTGTTTTTT.

The chain has TRBV2 and TRBJ2-5; 7 positions match TRBD2. CDR3 length: 14 amino acids. Germline V gene data show CDR1 as SNHLY and CDR2 as FYNNEI. The V and J ends lost 6 bases and 0 bases, in that order; junction bases with no gene match: 4. Here the CDR3 DNA reads TGTGCCAGCAGCGGCGGGAGAAACCAAGAGACCCAGTACTTC. Translating gives CASSGGRNQETQYF.

V gene TRBV27 combines with J gene TRBJ1-1; the D is unclear. The CDR3 is 15 amino acids. Trimming cost V 5 bases and J 1 base, with 14 bases left between them. The germline V gene encodes CDR1 MNHEY and CDR2 SMNVEV (reference sequence). The CDR3 loop reads CASSPWLRENTEAFF. CDR3 nucleotide sequence: TGTGCCAGCAGTCCGTGGCTCCGGGAGAACACTGAAGCTTTCTTT.

This rearrangement joins TRBV29-1 to TRBJ2-1; 11 bases are a match to TRBD2. This CDR3 region has 17 residues. The J segment lost 4 bases and the V segment lost 0 bases, leaving 8 bases of the junction unmatched. From germline, CDR1 is SQVTM and CDR2 ANQGSEA. In nucleotides, the CDR3 is TGCAGCGTTGAAGATCTAGGCACTAGCGGGAGTTACAATGAGCAGTTCTTC. Amino acids: CSVEDLGTSGSYNEQFF.

This chain connects TRBV7-9 to TRBJ2-7; D possibly corresponds to TRBD1 (5 bases). The length of the CDR3 is 17 residues. Trimming stripped 4 bases from V and 2 bases from J, with 21 bases between. From germline, CDR1 is SEHNR and CDR2 FQNEAQ (reference sequence). The CDR3 nucleotides are TGTGCCAGCAGCTCGGGTAGGACACCCCGGATTCCCTACGAGCAGTACTTC. It yields the protein CASSSGRTPRIPYEQYF.

This clone was seen a few times. The V gene is TRBV5-1, the J gene TRBJ2-2; D might be TRBD2 (6 bases). The germline CDR1 and CDR2 sequences are SGHRS and YFSETQ. V lost 0 bases and J 0 bases, leaving 9 bases between the germline ends. This CDR3 contains 16 residues. The CDR3 here is CASSLAGLPNTGELFF. The CDR3 coding sequence is TGCGCCAGCAGCTTGGCGGGACTGCCGAACACCGGGGAGCTGTTTTTT.

This clone was picked up a small number of times. The rearrangement links TRBV10-3 to TRBJ2-1, with a tentative D call TRBD1 (5 bases). Trimming removed 3 bases from V and 3 bases from J, with 12 bases in between. The CDR3 covers 15 residues. CDR1 and CDR2 from the germline V gene are ENHRY and SYGVKD. CDR3 region: CAISDGQGDYNEQFF. CDR3 sequence (DNA): TGTGCCATCAGTGATGGTCAGGGCGACTACAATGAGCAGTTCTTC.

The rearrangement joins TRBV19 to TRBJ2-7, with D possibly matching TRBD1 (6 bases). Germline CDR1 LNHDA, CDR2 SQIVND (reference sequence). Between the trimmed V and J ends, which lost 3 bases and 0 bases, there was a span of 9 bases. This CDR3 comprises 14 residues. The CDR3 bases are TGTGCCAGTAGTATCAGGGGCAGCTCCTACGAGCAGTACTTC. Its translation is CASSIRGSSYEQYF.

The rearrangement uses TRBV30 and TRBJ2-2; the D is unclear. The CDR3 has 11 residues. Trimming took 4 bases from V and 7 from J, leaving 7 bases between them. Germline loops: CDR1 GTSNPN, CDR2 SVGIG (reference sequence). The CDR3 coding sequence is TGTGCCTGGATGGGCTTCGGGGAGCTGTTTTTT. Amino acids: CAWMGFGELFF.

This clone has more than one count but fewer than ten. The chain uses TRBV28 and TRBJ2-7; 9 nucleotides agree with TRBD2. The CDR3 loop spans 13 amino acids. The germline gives CDR1 MDHEN, CDR2 SYDVKM. Trimming removed 8 bases from V and 6 bases from J; junction bases left unmatched: 8. The CDR3 here is CASRLAGDFEQYF. The CDR3 nucleotides are TGTGCCAGCCGCTTAGCGGGGGACTTCGAGCAGTACTTC.

This clone was counted a few times. The V and J genes are TRBV21-1 and TRBJ2-7; the table's D gene call, TRBD1, was not cross checked with the DNA. TRBV21-1 corresponds to a pseudogene. The CDR3 spans 18 residues. The DNA of the CDR3 is TGTGCCAGCAGCCCTCATCTCGGGGGACAGGGAAATATGTACGAGCAGTACTTC. It specifies CASSPHLGGQGNMYEQYF.

This chain connects TRBV18 to TRBJ2-1; 7 bases align to TRBD2. Germline V gives CDR1 KGHSH, CDR2 LQKENI. The length of the CDR3 is 13 residues. V lost 5 bases and J lost 8; bases outside the gene matches: 6. This CDR3 is CASSSYREDEQFF. The CDR3, as DNA: TGTGCCAGCTCATCTTACCGGGAGGATGAGCAGTTCTTC.

In this sample, this clone turned up many times. The chain employs TRBV29-1 and TRBJ2-7, with TRBD2 matching 10 bases. Germline assignment: CDR1 SQVTM and CDR2 ANQGSEA. This CDR3 has 14 residues. Trimming took 3 bases from V and 7 from J; bases not matched to a gene: 9. The CDR3 region is CSVDLPSGSREQYF. CDR3 bases: TGCAGCGTTGATCTCCCTAGCGGGAGCAGGGAGCAGTACTTC.

This clone has a handful of counts. The J gene is TRBJ2-1, the V gene TRBV9, with D unresolved. The length of the CDR3 is 14 residues. CDR1 is SGDLS, CDR2 YYNGEE, per germline. With 0 bases removed from V and 2 bases from J, the gap between germline ends came to 6 bases. DNA of the CDR3: TGTGCCAGCAGCGTAGCACTTGCCTACAATGAGCAGTTCTTC. Residues: CASSVALAYNEQFF.

The genes are TRBV5-1 and TRBJ2-1, with TRBD2 matching 14 bases. This CDR3 contains 16 residues. The germline V gene has CDR1 SGHRS and CDR2 YFSETQ. The J segment lost 7 bases and the V segment lost 4 bases, leaving 7 bases of the junction unmatched. CDR3 in DNA: TGCGCCAGCAGCCTGCAAGGACTAGCGGGGGGTAATGAGCAGTTCTTC. It translates to CASSLQGLAGGNEQFF.

This clone was counted only a few times. The chain joins TRBV13 to TRBJ2-5, with D possibly being TRBD2 (5 bases). CDR1 and CDR2 (germline): PRHDT, FYEKMQ (reference sequence). The CDR3 contains 17 residues. Trimming left V 2 bases short and J 5 bases short, with 21 bases between. The CDR3 nucleotides read TGTGCCAGCAGCTTAATCGGGTTTGGGAACCGGGGTGAGACCCAGTACTTC. Amino acid sequence: CASSLIGFGNRGETQYF.